These 12 T cell receptor beta chains came from one sample sequenced in a study of CD8 T cells in Susac syndrome. Random hexamers were used to reverse transcribe roughly 0.45 to 1 ug of RNA. A single record per CDR3 protein comes from TCRdb applying MiXCR to the immunoSEQ multiplex PCR reads. The sample contains a few hundred thousand distinct CDR3 sequences, 89% of which appear only once. The sample taken for sequencing was CD8+ T cells from PBMCs. Receptors originate from a human donor with multiple sclerosis.

The chain uses TRBV20-1 and TRBJ2-7, with 7 bases matching TRBD1. Germline V gene sequence: CDR1 DFQATT, CDR2 SNEGSKA (reference sequence). Trimming cost V 5 bases and J 1 base; bases outside gene matches: 14. This CDR3 is built from 16 residues. This CDR3 reads CSAHRARDSTSYEQYF. DNA of the CDR3: TGCAGTGCTCACAGGGCCCGGGACAGCACATCCTACGAGCAGTACTTC.

V gene TRBV27 combines with J gene TRBJ2-1; D not resolved. Germline assignment: CDR1 MNHEY and CDR2 SMNVEV (reference sequence). Between the trimmed V and J ends, which lost 4 bases and 6 bases, there was a span of 13 bases. The CDR3 loop spans 14 amino acids. The CDR3 reads CASSSSGSLNEQFF. DNA for the CDR3: TGTGCCAGCAGTTCCTCGGGTTCCCTCAATGAGCAGTTCTTC.

The chain has TRBV10-3 and TRBJ2-3; 7 bases align to TRBD2. The CDR3 runs 16 residues. Per the germline V gene, CDR1 is ENHRY and CDR2 is SYGVKD. J gave up 2 bases and V 4 bases, and 9 bases lay outside the gene matches. DNA for the CDR3: TGTGCCATCAGTGGAGGTGGTAGCGGGTCCACAGATACGCAGTATTTT. Translating it yields CAISGGGSGSTDTQYF.

The chain employs TRBV11-2 and TRBJ1-2, with 7 bases fitting TRBD1. J gave up 4 bases and V 1 base, and 3 bases lay outside the gene matches. This CDR3 has 14 amino acids. Germline CDR1 is SGHAT and CDR2 is FQNNGV. Here the CDR3 DNA reads TGTGCCAGCAGCTTAGTAGCAGGGGGCTATGGCTACACCTTC. It is translated as CASSLVAGGYGYTF. The complete variable domain, with remaining parts taken from reference TRBV11-2 and TRBJ1-2, reads EAGVAQSPRYKIIEKRQSVAFWCNPISGHATLYWYQQILGQGPKLLIQFQNNGVVDDSQLPKDRFSAERLKGVDSTLKIQPAKLEDSAVYLCASSLVAGGYGYTFGSGTRLTVV.

This sequence joins TRBV18 and TRBJ2-5; D is perhaps TRBD1 or TRBD2 (5 bases each). CDR1 is KGHSH, CDR2 LQKENI, per germline. V was shortened by 5 bases and J by 5 bases, with 27 bases between the two germline ends. This CDR3 contains 18 residues. CDR3 DNA: TGTGCCAGCTCATCTTTCCCCCCCGGGGCCCTCTCGGTGGAGACCCAGTACTTC. Its protein is CASSSFPPGALSVETQYF.

J is TRBJ1-2 and V is TRBV5-4, with 8 bases matching TRBD1. This CDR3 has 14 amino acids. Germline CDR1 reads SGHNT; CDR2 reads YYREEE (reference sequence). V lost 4 bases and J lost 7; bases outside the gene matches: 9. The CDR3 loop reads CASSLLGTGFGYTF. CDR3 coding DNA: TGTGCCAGCAGCCTCCTGGGGACAGGATTTGGCTACACCTTC.

The chain combines TRBV9 with TRBJ2-7; 7 nucleotides align to TRBD2. This CDR3 is built from 14 residues. V lost 4 bases and J lost 3; bases outside the gene matches: 7. From germline, CDR1 is SGDLS and CDR2 YYNGEE. Written as DNA, the CDR3 is TGTGCCAGCAGCCCGACTAGCACTAACTACGAGCAGTACTTC. Translating it yields CASSPTSTNYEQYF.

This sequence joins TRBV6-2 or TRBV6-3 and TRBJ2-1; 7 bases agree with TRBD2. Germline lookup yields CDR1 MNHEY and CDR2 SVGEGT. The CDR3 has 14 residues. Trimming cost V 5 bases and J 3 bases; bases outside gene matches: 4. This chain's CDR3 is CASSSLAVYNEQFF. For the CDR3, the DNA is TGTGCCAGCAGTAGTCTAGCGGTCTACAATGAGCAGTTCTTC.

The chain is built from TRBV30 and TRBJ2-1; 13 nucleotides align to TRBD2. CDR1 is GTSNPN, CDR2 SVGIG, per germline (reference sequence). Trimming took 4 bases from V and 0 from J; bases not matched to a gene: 3. This CDR3 has 16 residues. The CDR3, as DNA: TGTGCCTGGACCCGACTAGCGGGAGGCTCCTACAATGAGCAGTTCTTC. Translating gives CAWTRLAGGSYNEQFF.

This chain joins TRBV5-6 and TRBJ1-1; D uncertain. Trimming pared 2 bases from V and 5 bases from J, leaving 7 bases between. Germline assignment: CDR1 SGHDT and CDR2 YYEEEE. The CDR3 consists of 12 residues. CDR3 coding DNA: TGTGCCAGCAGCTTTGAGCGAACTGAAGCTTTCTTT. Protein: CASSFERTEAFF. Filled out from reference TRBV5-6 and TRBJ1-1, the complete variable domain reads DAGVTQSPTHLIKTRGQQVTLRCSPKSGHDTVSWYQQALGQGPQFIFQYYEEEERQRGNFPDRFSGHQFPNYSSELNVNALLLGDSALYLCASSFERTEAFFGQGTRLTVV.

V gene TRBV6-5 combines with J gene TRBJ2-1, with 7 bases identical to TRBD2. CDR1 and CDR2 (germline): MNHEY, SVGAGI. Trimming took 2 bases from V and 0 from J; bases not matched to a gene: 7. This CDR3 contains 17 residues. In nucleotides, the CDR3 is TGTGCCAGCAGTTACCATAGCGGGCCGAGCTCCTACAATGAGCAGTTCTTC. Amino acid sequence: CASSYHSGPSSYNEQFF.

The chain recombines TRBV20-1 with TRBJ2-2, with no clear D. This CDR3 has 14 residues. V was trimmed by 4 bases and J by 3 bases, leaving 12 bases between them. In germline, CDR1 is DFQATT, CDR2 SNEGSKA (reference sequence). CDR3 nucleotide sequence: TGCAGTGCTAAGCCCCCCGCTGACACCGGGGAGCTGTTTTTT. It specifies CSAKPPADTGELFF.